Listed below are T cell receptor beta chains from one sample, sequenced in a study of spatial heterogeneity in lung cancer. TCRdb reprocessed the 5' RACE reads via MiXCR and lists one record per CDR3 protein. In the table there are around 20,000 distinct CDR3 sequences, around 9.7% of which are singletons. The specimen was PBMCs, collected at follow-up. These receptors all stem from a male donor with early-stage non-small cell lung cancer. The CDR3 runs from the conserved cysteine through the conserved F or W. Each record gives: clone size, J gene, V gene, CDR3 length, D gene, CDR3 protein, CDR3 DNA. D genes are given only for firm matches. Clone size appears in some rows only: once, few, many, or a class for an expanded clone.

>large|TRBJ2-7|TRBV5-6|14|-
CASSLGMRPYEQYF
TGTGCCAGCAGCTTGGGCATGAGGCCCTACGAGCAGTACTTC
>-|TRBJ2-1|TRBV18|15|TRBD2
CASSPGLAGGGEQFF
TGTGCCAGCTCACCAGGACTAGCGGGGGGCGGTGAGCAGTTCTTC
>-|TRBJ2-3|TRBV10-3|15|-
CAISEKGLSTDTQYF
TGTGCCATCAGTGAAAAGGGGCTTAGCACAGATACGCAGTATTTT
>many|TRBJ1-4|TRBV3-1|13|TRBD1
CAAGGQDGEKLFF
TGTGCCGCAGGGGGGCAGGACGGTGAAAAACTGTTTTTT
>-|TRBJ2-7|TRBV20-1|13|-
CSASGGHNYEQYF
TGCAGTGCTAGCGGGGGTCATAACTACGAGCAGTACTTC
>many|TRBJ1-2|TRBV5-6|13|-
CASSFSTGLSYTF
TGTGCCAGCAGCTTCTCGACAGGATTGAGCTACACCTTC
>few|TRBJ2-1|TRBV6-2/TRBV6-3|12|TRBD2
CASSSFTSGQFF
TGTGCCAGCAGTTCTTTTACTAGCGGTCAGTTCTTC
>many|TRBJ1-6|TRBV27|16|-
CASSLSAGAGYSPLHF
TGTGCCAGCAGTTTATCGGCAGGGGCCGGGTATTCACCCCTCCACTTT
>many|TRBJ2-2|TRBV29-1|14|-
CSVARAPNTGELFF
TGCAGCGTTGCTCGCGCCCCGAACACCGGGGAGCTGTTTTTT
>many|TRBJ2-6|TRBV5-4|13|-
CASSVSGANVLTF
TGTGCCAGCAGCGTCTCTGGGGCCAACGTCCTGACTTTC
>few|TRBJ2-1|TRBV10-3|15|-
CAISERPRGGNEQFF
TGTGCCATCAGTGAAAGGCCCCGAGGGGGCAATGAGCAGTTCTTC
>-|TRBJ2-3|TRBV14|14|-
CASSRGHLTDTQYF
TGTGCCAGCAGCCGTGGGCACCTCACAGATACGCAGTATTTT
>few|TRBJ2-2|TRBV6-2/TRBV6-3|15|-
CASQARDTRVGELFF
TGTGCCTCTCAGGCCAGGGATACTCGAGTGGGGGAGCTGTTTTTT
>many|TRBJ1-1|TRBV6-2/TRBV6-3|12|-
CASSYAVAEAFF
TGTGCCAGCAGTTACGCGGTGGCGGAAGCTTTCTTT
>few|TRBJ1-2|TRBV6-1|13|TRBD1
CATPGQGARGYTF
TGTGCCACCCCGGGACAGGGGGCTCGGGGCTACACCTTC
>-|TRBJ2-5|TRBV5-1|14|TRBD1
CASSSWDSKETQYF
TGCGCCAGCAGCTCCTGGGACAGCAAGGAGACCCAGTACTTC
>many|TRBJ2-1|TRBV7-2|14|-
CASSLEGSYNEQFF
TGTGCCAGCAGCCTAGAGGGCTCCTACAATGAGCAGTTCTTC
>many|TRBJ2-1|TRBV29-1|15|TRBD2
CSIRGGGLAGYEQFF
TGCAGCATCCGCGGCGGAGGACTAGCGGGCTATGAGCAGTTCTTC
>many|TRBJ1-5|TRBV7-2|15|TRBD1
CASSLGTGGGQPQHF
TGTGCCAGCAGCTTAGGGACAGGGGGCGGTCAGCCCCAGCATTTT
>few|TRBJ2-6|TRBV20-1|14|-
CSAAGLKGANVLTF
TGCAGTGCTGCAGGGTTGAAAGGGGCCAACGTCCTGACTTTC
>few|TRBJ2-1|TRBV5-5|15|-
CASSFIRNSYNEQFF
TGTGCCAGCAGCTTTATACGTAACAGTTACAATGAGCAGTTCTTC
>few|TRBJ2-6|TRBV27|15|-
CASSFGHSGANVLTF
TGTGCCAGCAGTTTCGGTCACTCTGGGGCCAACGTCCTGACTTTC
>many|TRBJ1-2|TRBV7-9|13|-
CASSLGQGFGYTF
TGTGCCAGCAGCTTAGGTCAGGGATTCGGCTACACCTTC
>many|TRBJ2-4|TRBV5-1|15|TRBD2
CASSLDVAGGNIQYF
TGCGCCAGCAGCTTGGATGTAGCGGGGGGAAACATTCAGTACTTC
>-|TRBJ2-1|TRBV7-9|9|-
CASGGEQFF
TGTGCCAGCGGCGGAGAGCAGTTCTTC
>many|TRBJ1-4|TRBV28|15|-
CASSLQGMTNEKLFF
TGTGCCAGCAGTCTCCAAGGAATGACTAATGAAAAACTGTTTTTT
>-|TRBJ1-1|TRBV2|10|-
CASSGIEAFF
TGTGCCAGCAGCGGCATTGAAGCTTTCTTT
>-|TRBJ1-4|TRBV5-1|15|TRBD1
CASSDPGQANEKLFF
TGCGCCAGCAGCGACCCGGGACAGGCCAATGAAAAACTGTTTTTT